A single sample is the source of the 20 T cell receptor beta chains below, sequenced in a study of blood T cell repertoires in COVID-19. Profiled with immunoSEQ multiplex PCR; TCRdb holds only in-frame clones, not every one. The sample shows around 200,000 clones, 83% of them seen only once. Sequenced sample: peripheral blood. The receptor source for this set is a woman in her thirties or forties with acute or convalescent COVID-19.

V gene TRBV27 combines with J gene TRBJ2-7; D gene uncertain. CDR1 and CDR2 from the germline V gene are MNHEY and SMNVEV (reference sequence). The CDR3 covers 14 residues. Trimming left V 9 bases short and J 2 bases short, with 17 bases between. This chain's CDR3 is CARERRDDPYEQYF. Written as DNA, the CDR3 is TGTGCCAGAGAGCGCCGAGACGACCCCTACGAGCAGTACTTC.

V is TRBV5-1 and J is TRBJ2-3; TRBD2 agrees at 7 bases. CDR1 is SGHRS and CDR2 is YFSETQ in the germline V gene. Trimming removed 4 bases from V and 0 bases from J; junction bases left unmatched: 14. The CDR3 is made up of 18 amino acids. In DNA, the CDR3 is TGCGCCAGCAGCCCAGACTCAGCTAGCGGCTCTAGCACAGATACGCAGTATTTT. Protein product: CASSPDSASGSSTDTQYF.

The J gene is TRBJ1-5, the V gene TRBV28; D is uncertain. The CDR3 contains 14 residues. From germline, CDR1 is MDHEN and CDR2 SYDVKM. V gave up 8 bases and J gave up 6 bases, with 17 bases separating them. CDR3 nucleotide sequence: TGTGCCAGCCGCCGGGAGGGAACCCGTCAGCCCCAGCATTTT. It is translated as CASRREGTRQPQHF. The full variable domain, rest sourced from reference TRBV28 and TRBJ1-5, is DVKVTQSSRYLVKRTGEKVFLECVQDMDHENMFWYRQDPGLGLRLIYFSYDVKMKEKGDIPEGYSVSREKKERFSLILESASTNQTSMYLCASRREGTRQPQHFGDGTRLSIL.

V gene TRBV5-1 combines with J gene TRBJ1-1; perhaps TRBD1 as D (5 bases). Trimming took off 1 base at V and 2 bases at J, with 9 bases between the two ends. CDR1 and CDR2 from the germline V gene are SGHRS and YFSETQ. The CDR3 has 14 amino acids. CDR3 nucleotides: TGCGCCAGCAGCTTGATCCAGGGTAACACTGAAGCTTTCTTT. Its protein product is CASSLIQGNTEAFF. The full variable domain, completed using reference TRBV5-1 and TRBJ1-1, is KAGVTQTPRYLIKTRGQQVTLSCSPISGHRSVSWYQQTPGQGLQFLFEYFSETQRNKGNFPGRFSGRQFSNSRSEMNVSTLELGDSALYLCASSLIQGNTEAFFGQGTRLTVV.

The CDR3 nucleotides read TGTGCCTGGAGTTGGGAGCACACCGGGGAGCTGTTTTTT. It translates to CAWSWEHTGELFF. The chain recombines TRBV30 with TRBJ2-2; D is possibly TRBD2 (5 bases). The V gene lost 2 bases and the J gene lost 3 bases, with 7 bases spanning the gap. The CDR3 length is 13 residues. Germline values: CDR1 GTSNPN, CDR2 SVGIG (reference sequence).

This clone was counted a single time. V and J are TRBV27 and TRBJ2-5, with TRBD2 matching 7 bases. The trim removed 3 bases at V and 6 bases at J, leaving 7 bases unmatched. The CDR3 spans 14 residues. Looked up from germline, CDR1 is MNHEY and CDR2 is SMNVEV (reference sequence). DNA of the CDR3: TGTGCCAGCAGTTTGGAGCGGGATTGGCAGACCCAGTACTTC. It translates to CASSLERDWQTQYF.

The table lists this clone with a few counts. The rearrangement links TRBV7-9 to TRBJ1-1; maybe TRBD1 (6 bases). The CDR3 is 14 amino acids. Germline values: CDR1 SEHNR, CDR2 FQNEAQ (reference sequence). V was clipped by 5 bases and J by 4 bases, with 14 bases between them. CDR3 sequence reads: CASSPRQGSTEAFF. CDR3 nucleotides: TGTGCCAGCAGCCCCCGCCAGGGGTCCACTGAAGCTTTCTTT.

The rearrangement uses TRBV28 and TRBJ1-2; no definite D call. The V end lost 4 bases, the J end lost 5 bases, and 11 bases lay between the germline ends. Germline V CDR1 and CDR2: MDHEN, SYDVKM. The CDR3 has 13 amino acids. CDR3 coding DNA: TGTGCCAGCAGTTCCCAGGCTCCTTATGGCTACACCTTC. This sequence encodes CASSSQAPYGYTF.

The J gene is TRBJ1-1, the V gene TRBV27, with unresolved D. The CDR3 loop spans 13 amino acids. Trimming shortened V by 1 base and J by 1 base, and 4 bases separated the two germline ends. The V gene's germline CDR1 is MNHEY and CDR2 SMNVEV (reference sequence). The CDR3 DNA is TGTGCCAGCAGTTTATGGGCGAACACTGAAGCTTTCTTT. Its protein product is CASSLWANTEAFF.

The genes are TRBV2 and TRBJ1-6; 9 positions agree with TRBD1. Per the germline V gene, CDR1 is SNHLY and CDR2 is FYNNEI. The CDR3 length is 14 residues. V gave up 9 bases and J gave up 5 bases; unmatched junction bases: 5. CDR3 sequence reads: CARAGTGNNSPLHF. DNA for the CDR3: TGTGCCAGGGCCGGGACAGGGAATAATTCACCCCTCCACTTT.

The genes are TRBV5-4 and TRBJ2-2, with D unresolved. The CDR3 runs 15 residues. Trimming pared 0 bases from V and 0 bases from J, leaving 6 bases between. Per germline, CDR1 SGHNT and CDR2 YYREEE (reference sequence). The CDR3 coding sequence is TGTGCCAGCAGCTTGGGTAGTTCGAACACCGGGGAGCTGTTTTTT. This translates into CASSLGSSNTGELFF. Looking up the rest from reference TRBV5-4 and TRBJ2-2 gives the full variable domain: ETGVTQSPTHLIKTRGQQVTLRCSSQSGHNTVSWYQQALGQGPQFIFQYYREEENGRGNFPPRFSGLQFPNYSSELNVNALELDDSALYLCASSLGSSNTGELFFGEGSRLTVL.

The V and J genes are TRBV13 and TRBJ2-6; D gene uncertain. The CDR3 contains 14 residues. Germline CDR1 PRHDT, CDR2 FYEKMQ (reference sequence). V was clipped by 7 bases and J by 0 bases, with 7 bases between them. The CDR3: CASTSTSGANVLTF. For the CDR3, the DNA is TGTGCCAGCACCTCTACCTCTGGGGCCAACGTCCTGACTTTC.

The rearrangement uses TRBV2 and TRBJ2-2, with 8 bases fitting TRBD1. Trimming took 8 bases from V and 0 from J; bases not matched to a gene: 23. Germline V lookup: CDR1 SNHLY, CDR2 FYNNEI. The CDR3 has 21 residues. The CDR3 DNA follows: TGTGCCAGCGAGGGGAACAGGGGGTTTGCTCCCGCGGGGCCGAACACCGGGGAGCTGTTTTTT. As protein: CASEGNRGFAPAGPNTGELFF.

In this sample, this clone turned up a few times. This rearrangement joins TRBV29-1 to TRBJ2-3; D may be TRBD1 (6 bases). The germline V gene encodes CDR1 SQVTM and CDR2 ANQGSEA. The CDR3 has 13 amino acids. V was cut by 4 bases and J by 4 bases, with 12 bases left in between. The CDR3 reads CSVGPTGPDTQYF. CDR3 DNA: TGCAGCGTTGGCCCCACAGGGCCAGATACGCAGTATTTT.

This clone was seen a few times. The DNA for the CDR3 is TGTGCCAGCAGGCCGAGGGACAGGGCAATCTACGAGCAGTACTTC. Protein sequence: CASRPRDRAIYEQYF. The chain joins TRBV5-6 to TRBJ2-7; TRBD1 agrees at 9 bases. This CDR3 is built from 15 residues. The junction had 9 bases not matched to a gene; V was cut back by 5 bases and J by 3 bases. Germline CDR1 is SGHDT and CDR2 is YYEEEE. Combining the CDR3 with reference TRBV5-6 and TRBJ2-7 gives the whole variable domain DAGVTQSPTHLIKTRGQQVTLRCSPKSGHDTVSWYQQALGQGPQFIFQYYEEEERQRGNFPDRFSGHQFPNYSSELNVNALLLGDSALYLCASRPRDRAIYEQYFGPGTRLTVT.

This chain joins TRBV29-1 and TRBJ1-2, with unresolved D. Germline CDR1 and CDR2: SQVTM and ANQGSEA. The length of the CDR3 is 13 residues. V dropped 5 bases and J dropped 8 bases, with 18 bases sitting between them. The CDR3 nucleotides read TGCAGCGTTATGGAGGACCAGGTCGACGGCTACACCTTC. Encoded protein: CSVMEDQVDGYTF.

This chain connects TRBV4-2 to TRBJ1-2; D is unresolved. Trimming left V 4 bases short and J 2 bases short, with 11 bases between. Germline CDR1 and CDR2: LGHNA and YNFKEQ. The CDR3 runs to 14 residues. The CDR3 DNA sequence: TGTGCCAGCAGCCGTCAGGTGACCAACTATGGCTACACCTTC. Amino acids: CASSRQVTNYGYTF.

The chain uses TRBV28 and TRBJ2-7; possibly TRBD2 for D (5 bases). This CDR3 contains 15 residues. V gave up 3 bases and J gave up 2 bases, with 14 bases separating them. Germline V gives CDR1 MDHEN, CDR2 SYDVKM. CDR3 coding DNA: TGTGCCAGCAGTTTCGAGGGAGTGTGGGCCTACGAGCAGTACTTC. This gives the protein CASSFEGVWAYEQYF.

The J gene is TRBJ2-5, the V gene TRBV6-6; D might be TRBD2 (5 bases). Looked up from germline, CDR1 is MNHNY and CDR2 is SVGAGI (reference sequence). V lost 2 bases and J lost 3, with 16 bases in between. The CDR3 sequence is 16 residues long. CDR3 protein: CASSYLPSRGEETQYF. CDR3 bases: TGTGCCAGCAGTTACCTCCCTAGCCGTGGGGAAGAGACCCAGTACTTC.

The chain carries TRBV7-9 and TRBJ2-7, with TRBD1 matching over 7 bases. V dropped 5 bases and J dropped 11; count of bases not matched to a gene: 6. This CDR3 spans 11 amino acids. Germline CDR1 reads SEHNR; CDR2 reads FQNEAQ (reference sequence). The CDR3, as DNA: TGTGCCAGCAGCGTACAGGGGCAGGAGTACTTC. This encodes CASSVQGQEYF.